The next 9 T cell receptor beta chains were all read from a single sample in a study of OX40 agonist ivuxolimab in advanced cancers. Library preparation employed the immunoSEQ multiplex PCR assay. The table was pulled from immuneACCESS by TCRdb, which kept in-frame rearrangements only. Such tables lose some clones; where checked, under half of the loss comes from unresolved V genes, and the rest has no known cause. Here the sample has some 80,000 clones; about 92% occur a single time. The leading ten clones occupy more than 4% of the sample. The sequencing used CD4+ or CD8+ T cells sorted from blood, collected in a trial of the OX40 agonist ivuxolimab. Receptors were obtained from an adult with an advanced solid tumor such as melanoma, head and neck, liver or kidney cancer.

The chain employs TRBV6-6 and TRBJ2-3, with D perhaps matching TRBD1 or TRBD2 (5 bases each). Deletions cut 7 bases from V and 6 bases from J, with 8 bases between. The CDR3 runs to 11 residues. The V gene's germline CDR1 is MNHNY and CDR2 SVGAGI (reference sequence). DNA of the CDR3: TGTGCCAGCACCTGGGGGGATACGCAGTATTTT. This codes for CASTWGDTQYF.

For the CDR3, the DNA is TGTGCCAGCAGTTACGGAGGCCTAGCGGGAAGGGAGCAGTTCTTC. This translates into CASSYGGLAGREQFF. This chain links TRBV6-5 with TRBJ2-1; 9 bases map to TRBD2. There are 15 residues in the CDR3. V was pared by 2 bases and J by 10 bases, with 9 bases of the junction left unmatched. Per the germline V gene, CDR1 is MNHEY and CDR2 is SVGAGI.

V and J are TRBV7-2 and TRBJ2-5, with 8 bases lining up with TRBD2. Germline V gives CDR1 SGHTA, CDR2 FQGNSA. The CDR3 totals 14 residues. With 6 bases clipped from V and 2 bases from J, the junction kept 5 bases outside the gene matches. In DNA form, the CDR3 reads TGTGCCAGCAGACTGAGCGGGAGTCAAGAGACCCAGTACTTC. It encodes CASRLSGSQETQYF.

The chain employs TRBV5-1 and TRBJ1-4; weak D call: TRBD1 (6 bases). Germline values: CDR1 SGHRS, CDR2 YFSETQ. V lost 4 bases, J lost 7 bases, and 11 bases lay in between. This CDR3 is 13 amino acids long. This CDR3 reads CASSRGPGEKLFF. The CDR3, as DNA: TGCGCCAGCAGCCGGGGGCCAGGTGAAAAACTGTTTTTT.

The V call is TRBV15, the J call TRBJ1-5; D is ambiguous. There are 13 residues in the CDR3. Germline values: CDR1 LNHNV, CDR2 YYDKDF (reference sequence). V lost 4 bases to trimming and J lost 0 bases, with 4 bases between them. For the CDR3, the DNA is TGTGCCACCAGCACAGCTAGCAATCAGCCCCAGCATTTT. This sequence encodes CATSTASNQPQHF.

The gene calls are TRBV18 and TRBJ2-2; D unresolved. Trimming stripped 4 bases from V and 0 bases from J, with 12 bases between. The CDR3 has 16 amino acids. Germline CDR1 KGHSH, CDR2 LQKENI. The CDR3 DNA sequence: TGTGCCAGCTCACGTCTCCCAAACGCGAACACCGGGGAGCTGTTTTTT. Protein: CASSRLPNANTGELFF.

The chain has TRBV19 and TRBJ2-1; D might be TRBD2 (6 bases). The CDR3 has 18 amino acids. CDR1 and CDR2 (germline): LNHDA, SQIVND (reference sequence). The ends were cut back, 5 bases at V and 3 bases at J, with 23 bases in the middle. The CDR3 DNA is TGTGCCAGTAGTCCTCGTTTTAGCGGAACTGGATTCTACAATGAGCAGTTCTTC. Its translation is CASSPRFSGTGFYNEQFF.

With regard to this clone: One end of the junction is discordant with germline, which a read error may explain. The chain combines TRBV19 with TRBJ2-1, with 7 bases lining up with TRBD1. The germline gives CDR1 LNHDA, CDR2 SQIVND (reference sequence). This CDR3 region has 14 residues. The CDR3 loop is CASSIDRVPNEQFF. The CDR3 region has the DNA TGTGCCAGTAGCATAGACAGGGTTCCCAATGAGCAGTTCTTC.

The rearrangement uses TRBV28 and TRBJ2-5; the D is unclear. CDR1 MDHEN and CDR2 SYDVKM come from the germline V gene. Trimming took 6 bases from V and 7 from J, leaving 12 bases between them. The CDR3 loop spans 12 amino acids. The CDR3 DNA reads TGTGCCAGCAGGTCGACTGGTGGGACCCAGTACTTC. This translates into CASRSTGGTQYF.